Listed below are T cell receptor beta chains from one sample, sequenced in a study of T cell responses to AZD1222 COVID-19 vaccine. Repertoires were generated with immunoSEQ multiplex PCR, while TCRdb's copy carries only in-frame clones and drops some. The profile shows 140,000 to 150,000 clones, 93% of them singletons. Sequencing was performed on peripheral blood, taken on day 0 of AZD1222 vaccination. The receptors shown here come from an adult in good health. CDR3s include the opening cysteine and the closing phenylalanine or tryptophan. Fields, in order: clone size, V gene, J gene, D gene, CDR3 protein, CDR3 DNA. D genes are given only for firm matches. Size tells how often a clone was seen (once, few, many) or the class of an expanded clone, and some rows leave it out.

abundance: .; v_gene: TRBV19; j_gene: TRBJ1-2; d_gene: TRBD1; CDR3aa: CASSIIQGADYGYTF; CDR3nt: TGTGCCAGTAGTATCATACAGGGGGCGGACTATGGCTACACCTTC
abundance: .; v_gene: TRBV18; j_gene: TRBJ1-5; d_gene: .; CDR3aa: CASSPSGSNQPQHF; CDR3nt: TGTGCCAGCTCACCTTCAGGGAGCAATCAGCCCCAGCATTTT
abundance: .; v_gene: TRBV7-8; j_gene: TRBJ1-4; d_gene: .; CDR3aa: CASSLVVTNEKLFF; CDR3nt: TGTGCCAGCAGCTTAGTCGTAACTAATGAAAAACTGTTTTTT
abundance: once; v_gene: TRBV6-5; j_gene: TRBJ2-1; d_gene: .; CDR3aa: CASGRRERGNEQFF; CDR3nt: TGTGCCAGCGGGCGGAGGGAACGCGGTAATGAGCAGTTCTTC
abundance: .; v_gene: TRBV2; j_gene: TRBJ2-7; d_gene: .; CDR3aa: CASSGVGRRTYEQYF; CDR3nt: TGTGCCAGCAGTGGGGTGGGCAGGCGGACCTACGAGCAGTACTTC
abundance: once; v_gene: TRBV4-1; j_gene: TRBJ2-7; d_gene: TRBD2; CDR3aa: CASSQHGGYEQYF; CDR3nt: TGCGCCAGCAGTCAACACGGGGGGTACGAGCAGTACTTC
abundance: .; v_gene: TRBV19; j_gene: TRBJ2-7; d_gene: .; CDR3aa: CASSRRDSYEQYF; CDR3nt: TGTGCCAGTAGTAGGCGGGACTCCTACGAGCAGTACTTC
abundance: .; v_gene: TRBV19; j_gene: TRBJ2-7; d_gene: .; CDR3aa: CASSIGSKALTYEQYF; CDR3nt: TGTGCCAGTAGTATTGGGTCGAAGGCATTGACCTACGAGCAGTACTTC
abundance: .; v_gene: TRBV2; j_gene: TRBJ1-2; d_gene: TRBD1; CDR3aa: CASSVYPLGQMSSNYGYTF; CDR3nt: TGTGCCAGCAGTGTATACCCTTTGGGACAGATGAGCTCTAACTATGGCTACACCTTC
abundance: .; v_gene: TRBV2; j_gene: TRBJ1-4; d_gene: .; CDR3aa: CASRPRRSSGEKLFF; CDR3nt: TGTGCCAGCCGCCCTAGGAGGTCCTCCGGGGAAAAACTGTTTTTT
abundance: .; v_gene: TRBV6-5; j_gene: TRBJ1-2; d_gene: .; CDR3aa: CASTNSGHYGYTF; CDR3nt: TGTGCCAGCACCAACTCCGGGCACTATGGCTACACCTTC
abundance: .; v_gene: TRBV19; j_gene: TRBJ1-2; d_gene: .; CDR3aa: CASIEAPRANYGYTF; CDR3nt: TGTGCCAGTATTGAAGCCCCCAGGGCCAACTATGGCTACACCTTC
abundance: .; v_gene: TRBV11-2; j_gene: TRBJ1-6; d_gene: .; CDR3aa: CASSLVGQANSPLHF; CDR3nt: TGTGCCAGCAGCTTAGTGGGGCAGGCTAATTCACCCCTCCACTTT
abundance: .; v_gene: TRBV10-3; j_gene: TRBJ2-5; d_gene: TRBD2; CDR3aa: CAISDAAGRQGTQYF; CDR3nt: TGTGCCATCAGTGACGCAGCGGGGCGTCAAGGGACCCAGTACTTC
abundance: .; v_gene: TRBV4-1; j_gene: TRBJ2-7; d_gene: TRBD1; CDR3aa: CASSQDSRGQSHEQYF; CDR3nt: TGCGCCAGCAGCCAAGATTCCAGGGGGCAATCCCACGAGCAGTACTTC
abundance: .; v_gene: TRBV11-2; j_gene: TRBJ1-1; d_gene: TRBD1; CDR3aa: CASSLEGPRTGTEAFF; CDR3nt: TGTGCCAGCAGCTTAGAGGGCCCCCGGACAGGGACTGAAGCTTTCTTT
abundance: .; v_gene: TRBV28; j_gene: TRBJ1-4; d_gene: TRBD1; CDR3aa: CASSSPGTGNEKLFF; CDR3nt: TGTGCCAGCAGTTCGCCCGGGACAGGGAATGAAAAACTGTTTTTT
abundance: once; v_gene: TRBV18; j_gene: TRBJ2-7; d_gene: .; CDR3aa: CASSPLNYEQYF; CDR3nt: TGTGCCAGCTCACCACTAAACTACGAGCAGTACTTC
abundance: .; v_gene: TRBV5-5; j_gene: TRBJ2-3; d_gene: .; CDR3aa: CASSLVGSTDTQYF; CDR3nt: TGTGCCAGCAGCTTGGTGGGAAGCACAGATACGCAGTATTTT
abundance: .; v_gene: TRBV24-1; j_gene: TRBJ2-3; d_gene: TRBD1; CDR3aa: CATSDRGQGADTQYF; CDR3nt: TGTGCCACCAGTGACCGGGGACAGGGAGCAGATACGCAGTATTTT
abundance: .; v_gene: TRBV5-1; j_gene: TRBJ1-2; d_gene: .; CDR3aa: CASSFTDTYGYTF; CDR3nt: TGCGCCAGCAGCTTTACAGATACCTATGGCTACACCTTC
abundance: .; v_gene: TRBV3-1/TRBV3-2; j_gene: TRBJ1-6; d_gene: TRBD1; CDR3aa: CASSHRTGDNSPLHF; CDR3nt: TGTGCCAGCAGCCACCGGACAGGGGATAATTCACCCCTCCACTTT